This is a list of T cell receptor beta chains from one sample in a study of response to subunit inactivated influenza vaccine. MiXCR, applied by TCRdb to the RT-PCR reads, yields one record per CDR3 protein. The sample includes around 600,000 distinct CDR3 sequences, roughly 12% of them seen just once. Another study also made use of these data, one on T cells expressing NK-cell markers.

Here the sequenced sample was PBMCs from blood, taken on the day of vaccination. These receptor sequences come from a man aged 50 to 59 who received an inactivated influenza vaccine. The CDR3 runs from the conserved cysteine through the conserved F or W. The D gene is left open where the match is weak. Clone size is shown for a subset of rows, as once, few, many or a class of expanded clone.

d_gene: -; v_gene: TRBV25-1; abundance: many; j_gene: TRBJ2-7; CDR3aa: CASSGGYEQYF; CDR3nt: TGCGCCAGCAGCGGAGGCTACGAGCAGTACTTC
d_gene: TRBD1; v_gene: TRBV7-8; abundance: few; j_gene: TRBJ1-3; CDR3aa: CASSRHRDRGRRSGNTIYF; CDR3nt: TGTGCCAGCAGCCGCCACCGGGACAGGGGGCGCAGGAGTGGAAACACCATATATTTT
d_gene: -; v_gene: TRBV5-5; abundance: -; j_gene: TRBJ2-5; CDR3aa: CASSSHWTEVLGTQYF; CDR3nt: TGTGCCAGCAGCTCCCACTGGACGGAGGTCCTGGGGACCCAGTACTTC
d_gene: -; v_gene: TRBV28; abundance: few; j_gene: TRBJ2-1; CDR3aa: CASSLSQHNEQFF; CDR3nt: TGTGCCAGCAGTTTAAGTCAGCACAATGAGCAGTTCTTC
d_gene: -; v_gene: TRBV2; abundance: -; j_gene: TRBJ2-1; CDR3aa: CASRSDGLSYNEQFF; CDR3nt: TGTGCCAGCAGATCGGACGGTTTGTCCTACAATGAGCAGTTCTTC
d_gene: TRBD1; v_gene: TRBV11-1; abundance: -; j_gene: TRBJ2-6; CDR3aa: CASSFTGGAGSGANVLTF; CDR3nt: TGTGCCAGCAGCTTCACAGGGGGCGCGGGCTCTGGGGCCAACGTCCTGACTTTC
d_gene: -; v_gene: TRBV7-3; abundance: many; j_gene: TRBJ2-3; CDR3aa: CASSLSVPLTDTQYF; CDR3nt: TGTGCCAGCAGCTTATCCGTTCCTCTCACAGATACGCAGTATTTT
d_gene: TRBD1; v_gene: TRBV28; abundance: -; j_gene: TRBJ2-4; CDR3aa: CVSSPTGAGNIQYF; CDR3nt: TGTGTCAGCAGTCCGACAGGGGCCGGAAACATTCAGTACTTC
d_gene: TRBD2; v_gene: TRBV7-2; abundance: -; j_gene: TRBJ2-7; CDR3aa: CAGQDSGGAAEQYF; CDR3nt: TGTGCCGGTCAGGATAGCGGGGGGGCCGCCGAGCAGTACTTC
d_gene: -; v_gene: TRBV12-3/TRBV12-4; abundance: few; j_gene: TRBJ1-6; CDR3aa: CASSWRGASSYNSPLHF; CDR3nt: TGTGCCAGCAGTTGGCGGGGGGCCAGCTCCTATAATTCACCCCTCCACTTT
d_gene: -; v_gene: TRBV29-1; abundance: few; j_gene: TRBJ1-2; CDR3aa: CSVKRQGMKNYGYTF; CDR3nt: TGCAGCGTCAAGCGGCAGGGAATGAAGAACTATGGCTACACCTTC
d_gene: -; v_gene: TRBV3-1; abundance: -; j_gene: TRBJ2-2; CDR3aa: CASIQAPTGELFF; CDR3nt: TGTGCCAGCATACAGGCACCGACCGGGGAGCTGTTTTTT
d_gene: TRBD1; v_gene: TRBV3-1; abundance: few; j_gene: TRBJ2-3; CDR3aa: CASSRTTGTDTQYF; CDR3nt: TGTGCCAGCAGCCGAACGACAGGGACAGATACGCAGTATTTT
d_gene: -; v_gene: TRBV7-8; abundance: few; j_gene: TRBJ2-7; CDR3aa: CASSAPGQTYEQYF; CDR3nt: TGTGCCAGCAGCGCCCCAGGACAGACCTACGAGCAGTACTTC
d_gene: -; v_gene: TRBV12-3/TRBV12-4; abundance: -; j_gene: TRBJ2-3; CDR3aa: CASRRERVTDTQYF; CDR3nt: TGTGCCAGCAGGAGGGAGAGGGTGACAGATACGCAGTATTTT
d_gene: -; v_gene: TRBV4-1; abundance: many; j_gene: TRBJ2-1; CDR3aa: CASSQEAYNEQFF; CDR3nt: TGCGCCAGCAGCCAAGAAGCTTACAATGAGCAGTTCTTC
d_gene: -; v_gene: TRBV7-2; abundance: few; j_gene: TRBJ1-5; CDR3aa: CASNPGREQPQHF; CDR3nt: TGTGCCAGCAACCCGGGCAGGGAACAGCCCCAGCATTTT
d_gene: -; v_gene: TRBV11-2; abundance: many; j_gene: TRBJ2-6; CDR3aa: CASSGRSGANVLTF; CDR3nt: TGTGCCAGCAGCGGACGGTCTGGGGCCAACGTCCTGACTTTC
d_gene: -; v_gene: TRBV21-1; abundance: -; j_gene: TRBJ1-1; CDR3aa: CASSKEGPPLCGQMNTEAFF; CDR3nt: TGTGCCAGCAGCAAAGAGGGACCCCCGTTATGTGGACAGATGAACACTGAAGCTTTCTTT
d_gene: -; v_gene: TRBV7-2; abundance: few; j_gene: TRBJ2-2; CDR3aa: CASSFHRSAGELFF; CDR3nt: TGTGCCAGCAGCTTTCACCGTTCCGCCGGGGAGCTGTTTTTT
d_gene: -; v_gene: TRBV20-1; abundance: few; j_gene: TRBJ2-7; CDR3aa: CSAISERGRYEQYF; CDR3nt: TGCAGTGCTATCTCCGAAAGAGGGCGCTACGAGCAGTACTTC
d_gene: TRBD2; v_gene: TRBV28; abundance: -; j_gene: TRBJ2-1; CDR3aa: CASSPRAGGSYNEQFF; CDR3nt: TGTGCCAGCAGTCCGAGAGCGGGAGGTTCCTACAATGAGCAGTTCTTC
d_gene: TRBD1; v_gene: TRBV6-2/TRBV6-3; abundance: -; j_gene: TRBJ2-1; CDR3aa: CASSYQGQGSGEQFF; CDR3nt: TGTGCCAGCAGTTACCAAGGACAGGGATCGGGTGAGCAGTTCTTC
d_gene: TRBD2; v_gene: TRBV6-2/TRBV6-3; abundance: few; j_gene: TRBJ2-1; CDR3aa: CASSYSRTSGGALSFLNEQFF; CDR3nt: TGTGCCAGCAGTTACTCGAGGACTAGCGGGGGGGCCCTTTCTTTTCTCAATGAGCAGTTCTTC
d_gene: -; v_gene: TRBV4-3; abundance: -; j_gene: TRBJ2-7; CDR3aa: CASSQQTGHSYEQYF; CDR3nt: TGCGCCAGCAGCCAGCAGACGGGACACAGCTACGAGCAGTACTTC
d_gene: TRBD2; v_gene: TRBV4-3; abundance: -; j_gene: TRBJ2-3; CDR3aa: CASSQTSGWTDTQYF; CDR3nt: TGCGCCAGCAGCCAGACTAGCGGGTGGACAGATACGCAGTATTTT
d_gene: -; v_gene: TRBV6-5; abundance: few; j_gene: TRBJ2-1; CDR3aa: CASSYKGGRVNEQFF; CDR3nt: TGTGCCAGCAGTTACAAGGGCGGCAGGGTCAATGAGCAGTTCTTC
d_gene: TRBD1; v_gene: TRBV19; abundance: many; j_gene: TRBJ2-1; CDR3aa: CASSIFGQGAYEQFF; CDR3nt: TGTGCCAGTAGTATCTTTGGACAGGGGGCCTATGAGCAGTTCTTC
d_gene: TRBD1; v_gene: TRBV10-2; abundance: few; j_gene: TRBJ2-3; CDR3aa: CASRSGTGGTDTQYF; CDR3nt: TGCGCCAGCAGATCCGGGACAGGGGGCACAGATACGCAGTATTTT
d_gene: -; v_gene: TRBV2; abundance: few; j_gene: TRBJ2-1; CDR3aa: CASMRYNEQFF; CDR3nt: TGTGCCAGCATGAGATACAATGAGCAGTTCTTC
d_gene: -; v_gene: TRBV27; abundance: -; j_gene: TRBJ1-1; CDR3aa: CASSSINTEAFF; CDR3nt: TGTGCCAGCAGCTCCATAAACACTGAAGCTTTCTTT